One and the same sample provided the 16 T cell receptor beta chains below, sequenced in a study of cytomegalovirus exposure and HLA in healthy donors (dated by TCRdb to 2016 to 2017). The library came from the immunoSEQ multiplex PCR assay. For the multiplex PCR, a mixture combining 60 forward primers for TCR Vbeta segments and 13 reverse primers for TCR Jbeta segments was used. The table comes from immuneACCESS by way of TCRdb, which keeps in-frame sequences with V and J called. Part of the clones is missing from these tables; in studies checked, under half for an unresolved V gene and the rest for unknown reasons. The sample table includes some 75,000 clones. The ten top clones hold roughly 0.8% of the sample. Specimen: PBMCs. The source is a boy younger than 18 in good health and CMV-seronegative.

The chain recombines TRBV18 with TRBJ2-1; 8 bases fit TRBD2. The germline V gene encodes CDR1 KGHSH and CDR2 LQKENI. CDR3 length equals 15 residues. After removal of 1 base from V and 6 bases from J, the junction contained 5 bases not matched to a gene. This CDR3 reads CASSPLSGNPNEQFF. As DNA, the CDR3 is TGTGCCAGCTCACCACTTAGCGGGAACCCCAATGAGCAGTTCTTC.

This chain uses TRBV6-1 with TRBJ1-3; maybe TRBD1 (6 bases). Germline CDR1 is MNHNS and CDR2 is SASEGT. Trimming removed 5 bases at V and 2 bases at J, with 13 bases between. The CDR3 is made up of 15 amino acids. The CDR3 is CASSPPSGAGNTIYF. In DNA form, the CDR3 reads TGTGCCAGCAGTCCCCCCTCAGGGGCTGGAAACACCATATATTTT.

The CDR3 region has the DNA TGTGCCAGCAGGTTCGGGGGGGGAAACACTGAAGCTTTCTTT. The encoded protein is CASRFGGGNTEAFF. The chain carries TRBV6-1 and TRBJ1-1, with a possible D match to TRBD1 (5 bases). With 6 bases removed from V and 2 bases from J, the gap between germline ends came to 13 bases. This CDR3 is built from 14 residues. CDR1 is MNHNS and CDR2 is SASEGT in the germline V gene.

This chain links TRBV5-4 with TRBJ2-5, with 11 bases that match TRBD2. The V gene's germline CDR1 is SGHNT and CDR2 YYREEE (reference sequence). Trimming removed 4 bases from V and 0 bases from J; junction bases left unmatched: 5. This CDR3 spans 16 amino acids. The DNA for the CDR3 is TGTGCCAGCAGCAGTAGACTAGCGGGGAACCAAGAGACCCAGTACTTC. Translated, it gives CASSSRLAGNQETQYF.

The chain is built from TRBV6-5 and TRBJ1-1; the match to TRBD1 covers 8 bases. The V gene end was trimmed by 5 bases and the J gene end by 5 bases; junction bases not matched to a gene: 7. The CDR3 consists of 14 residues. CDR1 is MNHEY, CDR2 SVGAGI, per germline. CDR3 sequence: CASSRSRGRTEAFF. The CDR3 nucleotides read TGTGCCAGCAGTCGTTCCAGGGGGCGGACTGAAGCTTTCTTT.

The CDR3 loop is CASSTGQGVLNTEAFF. The CDR3 bases are TGTGCCAGCAGCACAGGACAGGGGGTTTTGAACACTGAAGCTTTCTTT. V is TRBV5-5 and J is TRBJ1-1, with TRBD1 matching 10 bases. Trimming at V came to 4 bases and at J to 0 bases, leaving 6 bases not matched to a gene. Germline V gene data show CDR1 as SGHKS and CDR2 as YYEKEE (reference sequence). CDR3 size: 16 residues.

The chain's CDR3 is CASSQGYRLAGEETQYF. The CDR3 DNA follows: TGCGCCAGCAGCCAAGGATATCGGCTAGCGGGAGAAGAGACCCAGTACTTC. The chain combines TRBV4-3 with TRBJ2-5; 10 bases agree with TRBD2. V lost 1 base, J lost 3 bases, and 8 bases stayed unmatched. The germline V gene encodes CDR1 LGHNA and CDR2 YSLEER. CDR3 length: 17 residues.

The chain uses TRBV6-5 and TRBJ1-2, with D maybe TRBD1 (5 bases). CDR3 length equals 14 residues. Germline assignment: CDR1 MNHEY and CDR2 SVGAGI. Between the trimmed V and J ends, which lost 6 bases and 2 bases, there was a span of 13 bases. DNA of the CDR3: TGTGCCAGCAGCCCCAGTGGGGGGAACTATGGCTACACCTTC. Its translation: CASSPSGGNYGYTF.

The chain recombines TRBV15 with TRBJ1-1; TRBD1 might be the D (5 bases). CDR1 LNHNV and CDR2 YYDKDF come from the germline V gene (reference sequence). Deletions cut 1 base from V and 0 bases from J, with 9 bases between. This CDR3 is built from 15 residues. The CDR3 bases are TGTGCCACCAGCAGAGTTCGACAGATGAACACTGAAGCTTTCTTT. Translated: CATSRVRQMNTEAFF. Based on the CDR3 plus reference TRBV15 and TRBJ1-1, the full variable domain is DAMVIQNPRYQVTQFGKPVTLSCSQTLNHNVMYWYQQKSSQAPKLLFHYYDKDFNNEADTPDNFQSRRPNTSFCFLDIRSPGLGDTAMYLCATSRVRQMNTEAFFGQGTRLTVV.

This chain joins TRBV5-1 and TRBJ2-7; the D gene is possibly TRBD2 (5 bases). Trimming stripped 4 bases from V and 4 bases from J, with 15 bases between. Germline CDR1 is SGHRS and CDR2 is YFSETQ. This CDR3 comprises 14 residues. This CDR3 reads CASSTSGLIYEQYF. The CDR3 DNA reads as TGCGCCAGCAGCACCAGCGGACTGATTTACGAGCAGTACTTC.

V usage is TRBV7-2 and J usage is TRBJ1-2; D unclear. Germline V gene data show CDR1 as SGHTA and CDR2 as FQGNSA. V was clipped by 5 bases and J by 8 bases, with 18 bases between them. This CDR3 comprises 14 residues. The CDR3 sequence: CASSPRTAGRGYTF. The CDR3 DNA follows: TGTGCCAGCAGCCCACGGACGGCGGGGAGGGGCTACACCTTC.

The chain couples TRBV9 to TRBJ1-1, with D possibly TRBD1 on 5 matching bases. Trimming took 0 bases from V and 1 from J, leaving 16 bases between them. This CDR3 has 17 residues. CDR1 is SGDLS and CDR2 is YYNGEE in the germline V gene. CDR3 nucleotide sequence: TGTGCCAGCAGCGTAGCTCCGGCAGGGAGGGGGAACACTGAAGCTTTCTTT. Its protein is CASSVAPAGRGNTEAFF.

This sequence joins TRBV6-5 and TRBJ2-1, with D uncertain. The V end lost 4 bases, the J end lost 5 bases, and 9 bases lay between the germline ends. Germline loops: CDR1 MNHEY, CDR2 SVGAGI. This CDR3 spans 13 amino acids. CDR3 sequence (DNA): TGTGCCAGCAGTTTGAGTTCCGACAATGAGCAGTTCTTC. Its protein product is CASSLSSDNEQFF.

The chain's CDR3 is CSGAPRQGSSDNEQFF. The CDR3 nucleotides read TGCAGCGGTGCCCCCCGACAGGGGAGTTCCGACAATGAGCAGTTCTTC. J is TRBJ2-1 and V is TRBV29-1; 8 nucleotides match TRBD1. From germline, CDR1 is SQVTM and CDR2 ANQGSEA. The length of the CDR3 is 16 residues. With V trimmed by 7 bases and J by 5 bases, 16 bases remained unmatched.

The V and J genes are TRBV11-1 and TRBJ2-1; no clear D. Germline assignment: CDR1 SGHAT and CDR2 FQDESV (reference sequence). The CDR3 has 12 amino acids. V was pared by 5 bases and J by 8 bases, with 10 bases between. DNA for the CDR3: TGTGCCAGCAGCGTCGAGGATTATGAGCAGTTCTTC. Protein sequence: CASSVEDYEQFF.

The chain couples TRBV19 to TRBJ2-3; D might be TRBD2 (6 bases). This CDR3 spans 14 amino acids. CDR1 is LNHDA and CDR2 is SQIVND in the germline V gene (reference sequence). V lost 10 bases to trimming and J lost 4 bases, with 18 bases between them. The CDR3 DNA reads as TGTGCCACCAGGCCGACTAGTTCCGCAGATACGCAGTATTTT. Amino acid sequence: CATRPTSSADTQYF.